Below, 28 T cell receptor beta chains from the same sample are listed, as sequenced in a study of memory CD4+ T cells and cytomegalovirus serostatus. The sort gate was single viable CD3+CD4+CD8-CD45RO+ cells for memory CD4+ T cells. The assay was immunoSEQ multiplex PCR, and TCRdb's table has in-frame clones only and misses some. The sample lists approximately 88,000 clones, 75% to 85% occurring once. The sequenced sample consisted of memory CD4+ T cells from blood. These receptors were taken from an adult in good health and CMV-seropositive.

On this clone: Mismatch with germline at one junction end may stem from a read error. The chain links TRBV19 to TRBJ2-1; the D gene could be TRBD1 or TRBD2 (5 bases each). The CDR3 spans 13 residues. Per the germline V gene, CDR1 is LNHDA and CDR2 is SQIVND (reference sequence). CDR3 bases: TGTGCCAGTAGTCCCTGGGACCGACCTCCAGGGATCTTC. As protein: CASSPWDRPPGIF.

V is TRBV28 and J is TRBJ2-7, with 10 bases lining up with TRBD1. This CDR3 comprises 17 residues. Germline V lookup: CDR1 MDHEN, CDR2 SYDVKM. V dropped 7 bases and J dropped 1; count of bases not matched to a gene: 13. The CDR3 sequence: CASTPGQGTDLSYEQYF. As DNA, the CDR3 is TGTGCCAGCACACCGGGACAGGGGACGGATTTGTCCTACGAGCAGTACTTC. Full variable domain (rest looked up from reference TRBV28 and TRBJ2-7): DVKVTQSSRYLVKRTGEKVFLECVQDMDHENMFWYRQDPGLGLRLIYFSYDVKMKEKGDIPEGYSVSREKKERFSLILESASTNQTSMYLCASTPGQGTDLSYEQYFGPGTRLTVT.

The V and J genes are TRBV2 and TRBJ1-3; weak D call: TRBD1 (6 bases). V dropped 2 bases and J dropped 4 bases, with 15 bases sitting between them. CDR1 is SNHLY and CDR2 is FYNNEI in the germline V gene. CDR3 size: 16 residues. CDR3 nucleotides: TGTGCCAGCAGTGAATTGGCAGGGGTCGTCGGAAACACCATATATTTT. This encodes CASSELAGVVGNTIYF.

In this sample, this clone turned up a few times. The genes are TRBV19 and TRBJ2-5; D may be TRBD2 (6 bases). V was cut by 5 bases and J by 3 bases, with 10 bases left in between. Per germline, CDR1 LNHDA and CDR2 SQIVND (reference sequence). The CDR3 runs 13 residues. The CDR3 loop is CASSHQREETQYF. CDR3 in DNA: TGTGCCAGTAGTCACCAGCGGGAAGAGACCCAGTACTTC. Full variable domain (remainder filled in from reference TRBV19 and TRBJ2-5): DGGITQSPKYLFRKEGQNVTLSCEQNLNHDAMYWYRQDPGQGLRLIYYSQIVNDFQKGDIAEGYSVSREKKESFPLTVTSAQKNPTAFYLCASSHQREETQYFGPGTRLLVL.

The rearrangement links TRBV7-9 to TRBJ1-1; no clear D gene. This CDR3 has 13 amino acids. CDR1 is SEHNR and CDR2 is FQNEAQ in the germline V gene (reference sequence). The V gene lost 6 bases and the J gene lost 5 bases, with 13 bases spanning the gap. The CDR3 sequence: CASRLITGTEAFF. The CDR3 DNA follows: TGTGCCAGCAGGCTCATTACCGGGACTGAAGCTTTCTTT.

This clone was observed a single time. The chain is built from TRBV2 and TRBJ2-6; TRBD1 might be the D (5 bases). V was shortened by 4 bases and J by 12 bases, with 13 bases between the two germline ends. The CDR3 runs to 13 residues. Germline V gene sequence: CDR1 SNHLY, CDR2 FYNNEI. Here the CDR3 DNA reads TGTGCCAGCAGTGTGACAGCCACCGCCGTCCTGACTTTC. Protein sequence: CASSVTATAVLTF.

Here the CDR3 reads CASSESVMDSYEQYF. Written as DNA, the CDR3 is TGTGCCAGCAGTGAATCGGTGATGGACTCCTACGAGCAGTACTTC. The genes are TRBV6-1 and TRBJ2-7; D is unresolved. The V end was cut by 2 bases, the J end by 0 bases, with 11 bases between. Looked up from germline, CDR1 is MNHNS and CDR2 is SASEGT. The CDR3 spans 15 residues.

The gene calls are TRBV7-6 and TRBJ2-1; 8 bases map to TRBD2. CDR1 is SGHVS, CDR2 FNYEAQ, per germline. The V and J ends lost 5 bases and 10 bases, in that order; junction bases with no gene match: 13. The CDR3 has 15 residues. The CDR3 protein is CASSDGTRRLMEQFF. CDR3 DNA: TGTGCCAGCAGCGACGGGACTAGAAGATTGATGGAGCAGTTCTTC.

The rearrangement links TRBV7-6 to TRBJ2-3, with 9 nucleotides matching TRBD1. Trimming took 4 bases from V and 3 from J; bases not matched to a gene: 2. Germline values: CDR1 SGHVS, CDR2 FNYEAQ. The CDR3 spans 14 residues. The CDR3 nucleotides read TGTGCCAGCAGCTCCGGACAGGGGACAGATACGCAGTATTTT. The encoded protein is CASSSGQGTDTQYF.

The chain employs TRBV10-3 and TRBJ1-4, with 10 bases aligning to TRBD1. Losses at the gene ends were 10 bases for V and 5 bases for J; bases not matched to a gene: 7. The CDR3 contains 14 residues. Germline CDR1 ENHRY, CDR2 SYGVKD. Here the CDR3 reads CATRQGADNEKLFF. The CDR3 nucleotides are TGTGCCACCCGACAGGGGGCTGACAATGAAAAACTGTTTTTT.

The chain has TRBV6-8 and TRBJ2-2, with D possibly TRBD2 on 6 matching bases. Per the germline V gene, CDR1 is MNHGY and CDR2 is SAAAGT. V was cut by 1 base and J by 3 bases, with 21 bases left in between. CDR3 length equals 19 residues. The CDR3 loop is CASSYWDSGGSGDTGELFF. CDR3 sequence (DNA): TGTGCCAGCAGTTACTGGGACTCTGGGGGAAGTGGGGACACCGGGGAGCTGTTTTTT.

The V gene is TRBV12-5, the J gene TRBJ2-7; D gene uncertain. Germline V CDR1 and CDR2: LGHNT, FRNRAP. The CDR3 spans 13 residues. V was clipped by 0 bases and J by 5 bases, with 8 bases between them. CDR3 bases: TGTGCTAGTGGTTTGGTAGCCCTGAACGAGCAGTACTTC. It is translated as CASGLVALNEQYF.

The V and J genes are TRBV11-2 and TRBJ1-2, with 7 positions matching TRBD1. Unmatched junction bases numbered 5, after V lost 2 bases and J lost 2 bases. Germline V gene data show CDR1 as SGHAT and CDR2 as FQNNGV. The CDR3 length is 15 residues. The CDR3 here is CASSLSEGANYGYTF. The CDR3 nucleotides read TGTGCCAGCAGCTTATCGGAGGGGGCGAACTATGGCTACACCTTC.

This sequence joins TRBV6-1 and TRBJ2-1; 12 bases are shared with TRBD1. Germline assignment: CDR1 MNHNS and CDR2 SASEGT. The CDR3 extends over 14 amino acids. J was trimmed by 6 bases and V by 4 bases; bases with no gene match: 1. In DNA form, the CDR3 reads TGTGCCAGCAGTGGGGACAGGGGGCCCAATGAGCAGTTCTTC. Encoded protein: CASSGDRGPNEQFF.

The chain carries TRBV19 and TRBJ1-1; D is possibly TRBD1 (5 bases). Trimming removed 1 base at V and 4 bases at J, with 19 bases between. Germline V gene sequence: CDR1 LNHDA, CDR2 SQIVND (reference sequence). The CDR3 loop spans 17 amino acids. CDR3 sequence (DNA): TGTGCCAGTAGTATAGGCTTAACCGGAGTTCAGGGCACTGAAGCTTTCTTT. It yields the protein CASSIGLTGVQGTEAFF.

The chain joins TRBV5-1 to TRBJ2-2; a possible D gene is TRBD2 (7 bases). The V end was cut by 4 bases, the J end by 7 bases, with 14 bases between. CDR1 and CDR2 (germline): SGHRS, YFSETQ. The CDR3 extends over 14 amino acids. The CDR3 here is CASSPQGGDGELFF. In nucleotides, the CDR3 is TGCGCCAGCAGCCCACAGGGAGGGGACGGGGAGCTGTTTTTT.

The CDR3 spells CASSLELRREGSYEQFF. The CDR3 DNA follows: TGTGCCAGCAGCTTAGAATTACGGCGGGAGGGATCGTATGAGCAGTTCTTC. V usage is TRBV11-3 and J usage is TRBJ2-1, with 9 bases aligning to TRBD2. The CDR3 spans 17 residues. Unmatched junction bases numbered 11, after V lost 0 bases and J lost 8 bases. The germline CDR1 and CDR2 sequences are SGHNT and YENEEA. The whole variable domain, filled in from reference TRBV11-3 and TRBJ2-1, reads EAGVVQSPRYKIIEKKQPVAFWCNPISGHNTLYWYLQNLGQGPELLIRYENEEAVDDSQLPKDRFSAERLKGVDSTLKIQPAELGDSAVYLCASSLELRREGSYEQFFGPGTRLTVL.

This clone was detected once. The J gene is TRBJ2-3, the V gene TRBV9; D remains unclear. The CDR3 extends over 12 amino acids. Per germline, CDR1 SGDLS and CDR2 YYNGEE. Deletions cut 2 bases from V and 5 bases from J, with 6 bases between. The CDR3 reads CASSVSRDTQYF. The DNA of the CDR3 is TGTGCCAGCAGCGTTTCAAGAGATACGCAGTATTTT.

The rearrangement joins TRBV5-1 to TRBJ1-2; D might be TRBD1 (5 bases). CDR1 is SGHRS, CDR2 YFSETQ, per germline. Trimming cost V 3 bases and J 8 bases, with 11 bases left between them. The length of the CDR3 is 12 residues. CDR3 in DNA: TGCGCCAGCAGCTACGGGACGGGGGGCTACACCTTC. As protein: CASSYGTGGYTF.

This chain uses TRBV28 with TRBJ1-4, with D perhaps matching TRBD1 (6 bases). This CDR3 spans 14 amino acids. Germline V gene lookup returns CDR1 MDHEN and CDR2 SYDVKM. V lost 6 bases, J lost 5 bases, and 13 bases lay in between. The chain's CDR3 is CASSPGQINEKLFF. The CDR3 DNA reads TGTGCCAGCAGCCCCGGACAGATAAATGAAAAACTGTTTTTT.

The J gene is TRBJ2-1, the V gene TRBV27; possible D gene TRBD1, 6 bases. Per the germline V gene, CDR1 is MNHEY and CDR2 is SMNVEV (reference sequence). The CDR3 has 16 amino acids. V shed 11 bases and J shed 4 bases, with 24 bases lying between them. The CDR3 reads CASTRGLPLLYNEQFF. Written as DNA, the CDR3 is TGTGCCTCCACCAGGGGCTTACCCCTCTTATACAATGAGCAGTTCTTC.

This clone was seen only a few times. The rearrangement links TRBV2 to TRBJ1-5; D remains ambiguous. The ends were cut back, 5 bases at V and 0 bases at J, with 8 bases in the middle. The CDR3 totals 14 residues. Germline V gene lookup returns CDR1 SNHLY and CDR2 FYNNEI. CDR3 in DNA: TGTGCCAGCAGTTATGACACTAGCAATCAGCCCCAGCATTTT. This codes for CASSYDTSNQPQHF.

V gene TRBV5-1 combines with J gene TRBJ2-7; 9 bases are shared with TRBD2. The V gene end was trimmed by 0 bases and the J gene end by 4 bases; junction bases not matched to a gene: 11. The CDR3 length is 17 residues. Germline V CDR1 and CDR2: SGHRS, YFSETQ. CDR3 protein: CASSLAPRVSGSYEQYF. DNA of the CDR3: TGCGCCAGCAGCTTGGCCCCTCGTGTTAGCGGGAGTTACGAGCAGTACTTC.

The chain has TRBV4-3 and TRBJ2-5; D could derive from TRBD1 or TRBD2 (6 bases each). Trimming left V 4 bases short and J 4 bases short, with 13 bases between. This CDR3 has 14 amino acids. Germline CDR1 LGHNA, CDR2 YSLEER. The CDR3 loop reads CASSPEGGGETQYF. The CDR3 region has the DNA TGCGCCAGCAGCCCTGAGGGGGGAGGAGAGACCCAGTACTTC.

J is TRBJ2-1 and V is TRBV14; D not resolved. Germline V gene sequence: CDR1 SGHDN, CDR2 FVKESK. The V and J ends lost 0 bases and 0 bases respectively, with 6 bases between them. The CDR3 contains 15 residues. The CDR3 DNA reads TGTGCCAGCAGCCAAGACGCGAGCTCCTACAATGAGCAGTTCTTC. Translating gives CASSQDASSYNEQFF.

This chain links TRBV6-5 with TRBJ1-1; D is undetermined. Germline CDR1 MNHEY, CDR2 SVGAGI. Trimming cost V 0 bases and J 2 bases, with 10 bases left between them. This CDR3 is built from 15 residues. This chain's CDR3 is CASSYSWSANTEAFF. Written as DNA, the CDR3 is TGTGCCAGCAGTTACTCGTGGTCGGCCAACACTGAAGCTTTCTTT.

DNA for the CDR3: TGCAGCGTTGCGAGGTCCACGGCGCACACTGAAGCTTTCTTT. Protein product: CSVARSTAHTEAFF. The genes are TRBV29-1 and TRBJ1-1, with D unclear. From germline, CDR1 is SQVTM and CDR2 ANQGSEA. With 4 bases removed from V and 3 bases from J, the gap between germline ends came to 15 bases. The CDR3 is 14 residues long.

V gene TRBV5-6 combines with J gene TRBJ1-5, with D unresolved. Trimming cost V 2 bases and J 1 base, with 16 bases left between them. This CDR3 region has 17 residues. Germline CDR1 SGHDT, CDR2 YYEEEE. The CDR3 coding sequence is TGTGCCAGCAGCTTTGAAGGGTCACGGAAAAGCAATCAGCCCCAGCATTTT. Residues: CASSFEGSRKSNQPQHF.